These T cell receptor beta chains were read from a single sample in a study of T cells after yellow fever vaccination. TCRdb reanalysed the 5' RACE reads using MiXCR and keeps one entry per CDR3 protein. This sample has 310,000 or so distinct CDR3 sequences, with about 3.5% found just once. Sample: PBMCs, taken on the day of the yellow fever booster vaccination. The receptors come from a man younger than 30 who received the YFV17D yellow fever vaccine. Both conserved end residues are part of each CDR3. Fields, in order: clone size, J gene, V gene, D gene, CDR3 DNA, CDR3 protein. The D gene is left open where the match is weak. Size is omitted from some rows. Given values are once, few, many or a class for expanded clones.

few,TRBJ2-5,TRBV4-2,.,TGTGCCAGCAGCCAAGGGAGCAGGAGCGCGGGGTCTGGGGAGACCCAGTACTTC,CASSQGSRSAGSGETQYF
many,TRBJ1-1,TRBV7-2,.,TGTGCCAGCAGCCTTAAGGTGTACCAGGGCGGCACTGAAGCTTTCTTT,CASSLKVYQGGTEAFF
many,TRBJ1-1,TRBV7-9,TRBD1,TGTGCCAGCAGCCACAAAGGGACAGCGAACACTGAAGCTTTCTTT,CASSHKGTANTEAFF
.,TRBJ2-6,TRBV5-4,.,TGTGCCAGCAGCCTCCGGGACCTCGACAACGTCCTGACTTTC,CASSLRDLDNVLTF
.,TRBJ2-1,TRBV12-3/TRBV12-4,TRBD2,TGTGCCAGCAGGGCTCTAGCGGGGCGGGCGCAGCAGTTCTTC,CASRALAGRAQQFF
many,TRBJ2-2,TRBV4-3,.,TGCGCCAGCAGCCAAGACGGGGGGAACACCGGGGAGCTGTTTTTT,CASSQDGGNTGELFF
many,TRBJ2-3,TRBV7-2,TRBD1,TGTGCCAGCAGCGTCAAGGGGGCGGATACGCAGTATTTT,CASSVKGADTQYF
many,TRBJ2-1,TRBV6-2/TRBV6-3,.,TGTGCCAGCAGGCGAGACGTGGGACACCTCTCCTACAATGAGCAGTTCTTC,CASRRDVGHLSYNEQFF
few,TRBJ2-7,TRBV7-2,.,TGTGCCAGCAGCTTAAATCTTATCGGCGGGTACGAGCAGTACTTC,CASSLNLIGGYEQYF
few,TRBJ1-1,TRBV2,TRBD1,TGTGCCAGCACTCTACAGGGGAGCACTGAAGCTTTCTTT,CASTLQGSTEAFF
few,TRBJ2-2,TRBV6-5,.,TGTGCCAGCAGTTCACAGGGTTCGGCCGGGGAGCTGTTTTTT,CASSSQGSAGELFF
many,TRBJ2-5,TRBV5-1,TRBD2,TGCGCCAGCAGCCAACCGGGACTACGGAAAGAGACCCAGTACTTC,CASSQPGLRKETQYF
.,TRBJ2-5,TRBV12-3/TRBV12-4,.,TGTGCCAGCAGGCTCCGGGAGACCCAGTACTTC,CASRLRETQYF
few,TRBJ2-7,TRBV20-1,.,TGCAGTGCTAGAGACACCGACGGGTCCTACGAGCAGTACTTC,CSARDTDGSYEQYF
few,TRBJ2-2,TRBV7-3,.,TGTGCCAGCAGCCCCCAGTCCGGGACGACTGGGGAGCTGTTTTTT,CASSPQSGTTGELFF
many,TRBJ2-1,TRBV9,.,TGTGCCAGCAGCGTAACTTCAGGGGCGCGGTATAATGAGCAGTTCTTC,CASSVTSGARYNEQFF
.,TRBJ2-1,TRBV29-1,.,TGCAGCGTTGAGGGGCAGGGGGGCGGCTACAATGAGCAGTTCTTC,CSVEGQGGGYNEQFF
.,TRBJ2-5,TRBV12-3/TRBV12-4,TRBD1,TGTGCCAGCAGTTTATTGGCAGGGGGCCGAATCGGAGAGACCCAGTACTTC,CASSLLAGGRIGETQYF
few,TRBJ1-1,TRBV5-1,.,TGCGCCAGCAGCTTGACAGGGTTTGCTGAAGCTTTCTTT,CASSLTGFAEAFF
many,TRBJ2-1,TRBV7-9,.,TGTGCCAGCAGCTTCCCACGGACAGGGAGGGATGAGCAGTTCTTC,CASSFPRTGRDEQFF
many,TRBJ2-5,TRBV3-1,TRBD2,TGTGCCAGCAGCCCCAGCCTAGCGGGGCTCCAAGAGACCCAGTACTTC,CASSPSLAGLQETQYF
many,TRBJ2-3,TRBV7-2,.,TGTGCCAGCAGCGGACACAGGGATACGCAGTATTTT,CASSGHRDTQYF
many,TRBJ2-5,TRBV20-1,.,TGCAGTGCTAGAGATCCGTGGGCAGTCCTGCGAGAGACCCAGTACTTC,CSARDPWAVLRETQYF
few,TRBJ1-5,TRBV24-1,.,TGTGCCACCAGTGATCCCGGTTTCGGACAGCCCCAGCATTTT,CATSDPGFGQPQHF
few,TRBJ1-2,TRBV20-1,.,TGCAGTGCTAGAGATCGCCCCGGGGAGGGCTACACCTTC,CSARDRPGEGYTF
many,TRBJ2-5,TRBV7-2,.,TGTGCCAGCAGCTTCCAGGTTTCTCAATTGCAAGAGACCCAGTACTTC,CASSFQVSQLQETQYF
many,TRBJ2-3,TRBV5-1,.,TGCGCCAGCATTCTCGACTGGGGAGCAGATACGCAGTATTTT,CASILDWGADTQYF
.,TRBJ2-7,TRBV30,.,TGTGCCTGGACGCCAGGGGACGGGAGATACGAGCAGTACTTC,CAWTPGDGRYEQYF
many,TRBJ1-1,TRBV6-1,.,TGTGCCAGCAGTGAAGCAGGCAGGGCTGAAGCTTTCTTT,CASSEAGRAEAFF
few,TRBJ2-1,TRBV9,TRBD2,TGTGCCAGCAGCGTCCAACCGGGACTAGTGGTTGAGCAGTTCTTC,CASSVQPGLVVEQFF
.,TRBJ2-3,TRBV7-8,.,TGTGCCAGCAGCTTAGGGACACGGGGGATGGATACGCAGTATTTT,CASSLGTRGMDTQYF
.,TRBJ2-3,TRBV15,TRBD2,TGTGCCACCAGCAGAGGGAACGGGGCGGGGGGTGGAGATACGCAGTATTTT,CATSRGNGAGGGDTQYF
many,TRBJ2-1,TRBV29-1,TRBD1,TGCAGCGTTTGGACAGGGGCCAATGAGCAGTTCTTC,CSVWTGANEQFF
many,TRBJ1-1,TRBV6-1,.,TGTGCCAGCAGTAACCGGTGGCGGACTGAAGCTTTCTTT,CASSNRWRTEAFF
few,TRBJ2-1,TRBV18,.,TGTGCCAGCTCACCATATGAGGGGGGGCCTTCCTACAATGAGCAGTTCTTC,CASSPYEGGPSYNEQFF
many,TRBJ1-2,TRBV20-1,TRBD1,TGCAGTACCTGGAGGGGACAGAGAACCGGAGGCTACACCTTC,CSTWRGQRTGGYTF
many,TRBJ2-6,TRBV5-1,TRBD1,TGCGCCAGCAGCGGAGGACAGGGGAAGGCTGGGGCCAACGTCCTGACTTTC,CASSGGQGKAGANVLTF
many,TRBJ1-1,TRBV20-1,.,TGCAGTGCTAGTCCTCTTTTTGAGGGAGCTTTCTTT,CSASPLFEGAFF
many,TRBJ1-1,TRBV6-5,.,TGTGCCAGCAGTTACTCGGCGAACACTGAAGCTTTCTTT,CASSYSANTEAFF
.,TRBJ1-1,TRBV4-1,TRBD1,TGCGCCAGCAGCCAAGTCCCGACAGGGGCGGCTTTCTTT,CASSQVPTGAAFF
few,TRBJ2-3,TRBV5-4,TRBD2,TGTGCCAGCAGCTTGGGGTCTCGGGCGGGGGGTCGGAGGGGAGATACGCAGTATTTT,CASSLGSRAGGRRGDTQYF
many,TRBJ1-4,TRBV6-2/TRBV6-3,.,TGTGCCAGCAGTTACGTCTCCGGAGATAATGAAAAACTGTTTTTT,CASSYVSGDNEKLFF
many,TRBJ1-5,TRBV7-2,.,TGTGCCAGCAGCTTATTCTCCGCCGGAGGGCCCCAGCATTTT,CASSLFSAGGPQHF
many,TRBJ1-1,TRBV11-2,.,TGTGCCAGCAGCCATTATACAGGGAAGGACACTGAAGCTTTCTTT,CASSHYTGKDTEAFF
few,TRBJ2-3,TRBV20-1,TRBD2,TGCAGTGCAGGGGTAGCGGGGCGGACAGATACGCAGTATTTT,CSAGVAGRTDTQYF
many,TRBJ1-1,TRBV19,.,TGTGCCAGTAGGCCTTCTAGCACTGAAGCTTTCTTT,CASRPSSTEAFF
many,TRBJ1-1,TRBV12-3/TRBV12-4,.,TGTGCCAGCAGTTTAGTTTCGACGGGCACTGAAGCTTTCTTT,CASSLVSTGTEAFF
many,TRBJ2-3,TRBV24-1,.,TGTGCCACCAGTGATTGGGATACGCAGTATTTT,CATSDWDTQYF
many,TRBJ1-5,TRBV7-2,.,TGTGCCAGCAGCTCCAGGGGATGGAATCAGCCCCAGCATTTT,CASSSRGWNQPQHF
.,TRBJ2-2,TRBV30,.,TGTGCCTGGAGTGGATCGAACACCGGGGAGCTGTTTTTT,CAWSGSNTGELFF